This TCR beta chain was profiled in a study of T cell changes during pregnancy in multiple sclerosis. V was pared by 5 bases and J by 2 bases, with 12 bases of the junction left unmatched. There are 17 residues in the CDR3. Germline V gene data show CDR1 as SEHNR and CDR2 as FQNEAQ (reference sequence). TCRdb keeps only in-frame clones here, not all; method: immunoSEQ multiplex PCR. Of 42,000 or so clones in the sample, 80% to 95% were seen once. The chain uses TRBV7-9 and TRBJ2-3; 8 positions match TRBD2. The material was CD8+ T cells from peripheral blood mononuclear cells, obtained in the first trimester of pregnancy. The sequence was obtained from a female donor with multiple sclerosis, enrolled in a pregnancy study. The CDR3 region has the DNA TGTGCCAGCAGCCCCTCCCGACTAGCGCCTACCACAGATACGCAGTATTTT. This gives the protein CASSPSRLAPTTDTQYF.